The entry below describes one TCR beta chain. Clones were sequenced by immunoSEQ multiplex PCR, and TCRdb holds only the in-frame ones, with some missing. The data hold about 99,000 clones, with 95% observed a single time. The sample originates from a study of technical replicates of blood from several donors. CDR3 size: 16 residues. In germline, CDR1 is KGHSH, CDR2 LQKENI. V was clipped by 1 base and J by 4 bases; unmatched bases: 8. The chain joins TRBV18 to TRBJ1-2, with 8 bases fitting TRBD1. Sequenced: T cells isolated from PBMCs. The origin of this receptor is a human donor in good health. In DNA form, the CDR3 reads TGTGCCAGCTCACCACAGGACAGGGTAAATGGCTATGGCTACACCTTC. As protein: CASSPQDRVNGYGYTF.